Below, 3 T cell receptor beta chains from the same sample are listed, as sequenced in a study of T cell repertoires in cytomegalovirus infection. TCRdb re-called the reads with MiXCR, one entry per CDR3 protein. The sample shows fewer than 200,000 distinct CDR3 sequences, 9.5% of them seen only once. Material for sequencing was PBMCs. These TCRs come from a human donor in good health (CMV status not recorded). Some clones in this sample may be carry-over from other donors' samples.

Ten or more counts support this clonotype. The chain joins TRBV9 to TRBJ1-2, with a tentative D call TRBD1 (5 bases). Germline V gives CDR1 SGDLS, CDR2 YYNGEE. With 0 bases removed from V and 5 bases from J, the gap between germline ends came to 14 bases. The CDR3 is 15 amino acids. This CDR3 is CASSVAPTDQYGYTF. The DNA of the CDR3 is TGTGCCAGCAGCGTAGCTCCGACAGACCAATATGGCTACACCTTC.

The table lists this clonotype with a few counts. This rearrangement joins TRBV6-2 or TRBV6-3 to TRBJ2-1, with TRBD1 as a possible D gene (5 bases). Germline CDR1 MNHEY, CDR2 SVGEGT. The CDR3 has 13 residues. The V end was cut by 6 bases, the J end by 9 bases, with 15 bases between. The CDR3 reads CASSIGHRGEQFF. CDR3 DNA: TGTGCCAGCAGCATAGGACATCGCGGTGAGCAGTTCTTC.

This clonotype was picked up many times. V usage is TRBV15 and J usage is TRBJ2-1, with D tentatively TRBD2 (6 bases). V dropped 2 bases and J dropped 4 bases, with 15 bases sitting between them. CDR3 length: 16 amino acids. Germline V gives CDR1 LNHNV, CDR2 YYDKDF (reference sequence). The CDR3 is CATSRNLAEAYNEQFF. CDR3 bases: TGTGCCACCAGCAGAAACTTAGCGGAGGCGTACAATGAGCAGTTCTTC.